This T cell receptor (beta chain) is drawn from a study of CD8+CD57+ T cells in acquired aplastic anemia. Study background: Yields of DNA that came from sorted CD4+ and CD8+ cells averaged about 2.9 ug.

Genomic DNA constituted the template upon which TCR beta VDJ and CDR3 profiling was performed. A single record per CDR3 protein comes from TCRdb applying MiXCR to the reads. The sample lists around 400,000 distinct CDR3 sequences; about two thirds were seen once. Notes on this clonotype: What it binds is not known.

V was cut by 5 bases and J by 3 bases, with 13 bases left in between. Germline V gene sequence: CDR1 SEHNR, CDR2 FQNEAQ (reference sequence). The length of the CDR3 is 14 residues. Overall study findings and caveats: In CD8+ cells, Simpson's diversity showed no significant difference between patients and controls.

Sequences were obtained from sorted CD4+, CD8+, or CD8+CD57+ T cells (not recorded which) from PBMCs. The genes are TRBV7-9 and TRBJ1-1; D unresolved. The clonotype was recovered from a human donor in good health, serving as a control. CDR3 nucleotide sequence: TGTGCCAGCAGCCTAGTTACCCGAGACACTGAAGCTTTCTTT. Amino acids: CASSLVTRDTEAFF.